These 10 T cell receptor beta chains share one sample of origin, sequenced in a study of blood T cell repertoires in COVID-19. Sequenced by immunoSEQ multiplex PCR; TCRdb stores in-frame clones only, minus some. The table shows about 200,000 clones, with about nine tenths occurring only once. The specimen was peripheral blood. The receptors originated from a woman in her 70s with acute or convalescent COVID-19.

J is TRBJ1-1 and V is TRBV6-2 or TRBV6-3; 8 bases are shared with TRBD1. The V segment lost 2 bases and the J segment 0 bases; nucleotides outside the gene matches: 5. CDR3 length: 16 residues. From germline, CDR1 is MNHEY and CDR2 SVGEGT. This CDR3 reads CASSYDRDRLNTEAFF. CDR3 in DNA: TGTGCCAGCAGTTACGATCGGGACAGGCTGAACACTGAAGCTTTCTTT.

This chain joins TRBV11-2 and TRBJ1-4, with 7 bases fitting TRBD1. The ends lost 5 bases at V and 3 bases at J; junction bases unmatched: 12. This CDR3 contains 17 residues. Germline CDR1 reads SGHAT; CDR2 reads FQNNGV. The CDR3 DNA is TGTGCCAGCAGCCAATCGATGGGACAGACAGCTAATGAAAAACTGTTTTTT. Translation gives CASSQSMGQTANEKLFF.

V and J are TRBV9 and TRBJ2-7; maybe TRBD2 (5 bases). This CDR3 has 14 residues. Germline-derived CDR1 and CDR2 are SGDLS and YYNGEE. The V end lost 4 bases, the J end lost 1 base, and 12 bases lay between the germline ends. The CDR3 sequence is CASSSRGSSYEQYF. CDR3 nucleotides: TGTGCCAGCAGCTCCCGGGGAAGTTCCTACGAGCAGTACTTC.

The gene calls are TRBV7-6 and TRBJ2-4; D possibly corresponds to TRBD1 (6 bases). The CDR3 consists of 15 residues. Trimming removed 1 base at V and 9 bases at J, with 16 bases between. The germline V gene encodes CDR1 SGHVS and CDR2 FNYEAQ. The CDR3 protein is CASSLEGDSRSIQYF. The CDR3 nucleotides are TGTGCCAGCAGCTTAGAGGGGGATTCTAGGAGCATTCAGTACTTC.

The chain employs TRBV7-9 and TRBJ2-6, with a tentative D call TRBD1 (6 bases). Trimming left V 5 bases short and J 4 bases short, with 15 bases between. The length of the CDR3 is 16 residues. Germline V lookup: CDR1 SEHNR, CDR2 FQNEAQ (reference sequence). The DNA for the CDR3 is TGTGCCAGCAGCCTACAGGGACCGACGGGGGCCAACGTCCTGACTTTC. Protein sequence: CASSLQGPTGANVLTF.

This chain connects TRBV6-2 or TRBV6-3 to TRBJ2-1, with 11 bases matching TRBD2. With V trimmed by 5 bases and J by 7 bases, 7 bases remained unmatched. Germline V lookup: CDR1 MNHEY, CDR2 SVGEGT. The length of the CDR3 is 15 residues. CDR3 sequence (DNA): TGTGCCAGCAGTCTCTTAGCGGGAGGGAGGAATGAGCAGTTCTTC. Residues: CASSLLAGGRNEQFF.

The rearrangement uses TRBV7-3 and TRBJ2-3; 7 bases align to TRBD2. CDR3 length: 15 amino acids. Germline V CDR1 and CDR2: SGHTA, FQGTGA. V dropped 3 bases and J dropped 4; count of bases not matched to a gene: 7. The CDR3 nucleotides are TGTGCCAGCAGCTTGGGCGGGAGTTCGGCAGATACGCAGTATTTT. It is translated as CASSLGGSSADTQYF.

The CDR3 spells CASRATGGSGNTIYF. The CDR3 region has the DNA TGTGCCAGCAGGGCCACAGGGGGCAGTGGAAACACCATATATTTT. The chain employs TRBV28 and TRBJ1-3, with TRBD1 identical over 9 bases. CDR1 and CDR2 from the germline V gene are MDHEN and SYDVKM. Trimming cost V 6 bases and J 3 bases; bases outside gene matches: 6. The CDR3 contains 15 residues.

The rearrangement uses TRBV5-6 and TRBJ2-2; D gene unclear. The V gene's germline CDR1 is SGHDT and CDR2 YYEEEE. Trimming pared 0 bases from V and 0 bases from J, leaving 6 bases between. The CDR3 loop spans 15 amino acids. The CDR3 loop is CASSLGLPNTGELFF. CDR3 sequence (DNA): TGTGCCAGCAGCTTGGGGCTGCCGAACACCGGGGAGCTGTTTTTT.

The chain recombines TRBV27 with TRBJ2-7, with D possibly TRBD2 on 6 matching bases. The germline V and J ends were trimmed by 5 bases and 7 bases, with 12 bases remaining between them. CDR3 length: 12 residues. Germline V lookup: CDR1 MNHEY, CDR2 SMNVEV (reference sequence). CDR3 sequence: CASSPGVGEQYF. As DNA, the CDR3 is TGTGCCAGCAGTCCGGGGGTGGGAGAGCAGTACTTC.